A single sample is the source of the 5 T cell receptor beta chains below, sequenced in a study of T cells after yellow fever vaccination. MiXCR was run by TCRdb on the 5' RACE reads, yielding one entry per CDR3 protein. The sample records 610,000 or so distinct CDR3 sequences, roughly an eighth being singletons. The sample was PBMCs, taken on the day of the yellow fever booster vaccination. Receptor source: a man aged 25-45 years who received the YFV17D yellow fever vaccine.

This clonotype was observed many times. The chain is built from TRBV29-1 and TRBJ2-3; D may be TRBD2 (5 bases). Germline lookup yields CDR1 SQVTM and CDR2 ANQGSEA. Deletions cut 2 bases from V and 1 base from J, with 16 bases between. The CDR3 extends over 16 amino acids. CDR3 in DNA: TGCAGCGTTGAACCAATCCCCGCGGGCGGCACAGATACGCAGTATTTT. Translation gives CSVEPIPAGGTDTQYF.

This clonotype came up a few times. The chain employs TRBV28 and TRBJ2-7; D uncertain. Trimming left V 8 bases short and J 3 bases short, with 14 bases between. Germline CDR1 and CDR2: MDHEN and SYDVKM. The length of the CDR3 is 13 residues. The CDR3: CASGLSRYYEQYF. The CDR3 DNA follows: TGTGCCAGCGGCCTCTCGAGGTACTACGAGCAGTACTTC.

The rearrangement links TRBV20-1 to TRBJ2-5, with a weak D call TRBD2 (6 bases). CDR1 and CDR2 from the germline V gene are DFQATT and SNEGSKA (reference sequence). With 0 bases removed from V and 5 bases from J, the gap between germline ends came to 13 bases. The CDR3 spans 14 residues. In DNA form, the CDR3 reads TGCAGTGCTAGAGACAGCCGGAGGGGCGAGACCCAGTACTTC. Translating it yields CSARDSRRGETQYF.

This clonotype came up many times. J is TRBJ2-1 and V is TRBV6-2 or TRBV6-3; TRBD1 matches at 9 bases. This CDR3 region has 16 residues. Unmatched junction bases numbered 16, after V lost 9 bases and J lost 7 bases. Germline CDR1 and CDR2: MNHEY and SVGEGT. Here the CDR3 reads CARTLKGTGLFNEQFF. In nucleotides, the CDR3 is TGTGCCAGAACCCTTAAAGGGACAGGGTTGTTTAATGAGCAGTTCTTC.

This clonotype was observed a handful of times. This chain uses TRBV7-9 with TRBJ1-2; possibly TRBD1 for D (6 bases). The CDR3 has 15 amino acids. The germline V gene has CDR1 SEHNR and CDR2 FQNEAQ (reference sequence). The V gene lost 6 bases and the J gene lost 7 bases, with 21 bases spanning the gap. CDR3 sequence (DNA): TGTGCCAGCAGTTCCCCACCGCACAGGGCAAGTGGCTACACCTTC. Translating it yields CASSSPPHRASGYTF.